The 21 T cell receptor beta chains below were found in one sample sequenced in a study of cytotoxic CD8 clonotypes in ibrutinib-treated CLL. Generated by immunoSEQ multiplex PCR, the TCRdb table keeps only in-frame clones and is missing some. The sample includes fewer than 400,000 clones, over 60% of them seen just once. Sequenced here: PBMCs, sampled after 36 months of ibrutinib treatment. The origin of the receptors is a human donor with chronic lymphocytic leukemia.

The J gene is TRBJ2-1, the V gene TRBV5-1; 10 bases are shared with TRBD2. Unmatched junction bases numbered 5, after V lost 2 bases and J lost 6 bases. The CDR3 runs 15 residues. Germline V gene lookup returns CDR1 SGHRS and CDR2 YFSETQ. Here the CDR3 DNA reads TGCGCCAGCAGCTTAAAGCGGGAGGGATCCAATGAGCAGTTCTTC. Translated: CASSLKREGSNEQFF.

This clone was counted between two and nine times. The V and J genes are TRBV2 and TRBJ2-2, with D tentatively TRBD1 (6 bases). Germline loops: CDR1 SNHLY, CDR2 FYNNEI. CDR3 length equals 15 residues. Trimming took 4 bases from V and 5 from J, leaving 14 bases between them. The CDR3 nucleotides read TGTGCCAGCAGTGCCTCCAGGGGTTTAACCGGGGAGCTGTTTTTT. It specifies CASSASRGLTGELFF.

V gene TRBV29-1 combines with J gene TRBJ2-7; 12 nucleotides line up with TRBD1. The CDR3 has 13 amino acids. The ends lost 6 bases at V and 6 bases at J; junction bases unmatched: 6. Germline V gene sequence: CDR1 SQVTM, CDR2 ANQGSEA. CDR3 DNA: TGCAGCGTGGAGGGACAGGGGGCAGGCGAGCAGTACTTC. As protein: CSVEGQGAGEQYF.

The chain uses TRBV11-2 and TRBJ1-6; perhaps TRBD1 as D (5 bases). This CDR3 spans 14 amino acids. Trimming removed 5 bases at V and 8 bases at J, with 13 bases between. Germline V gene lookup returns CDR1 SGHAT and CDR2 FQNNGV. DNA for the CDR3: TGTGCCAGCAGCGCCCGGACAAGGGATTCACCCCTCCACTTT. Residues: CASSARTRDSPLHF.

The chain is built from TRBV5-6 and TRBJ1-1; D unclear. Trimming stripped 5 bases from V and 5 bases from J, with 10 bases between. From germline, CDR1 is SGHDT and CDR2 YYEEEE. This CDR3 contains 12 residues. CDR3 bases: TGTGCCAGCAGTTTCGACATTACTGAAGCTTTCTTT. This sequence encodes CASSFDITEAFF.

This chain joins TRBV7-6 and TRBJ1-4; no clear D. Germline loops: CDR1 SGHVS, CDR2 FNYEAQ. Trimming shortened V by 5 bases and J by 2 bases, and 18 bases separated the two germline ends. The CDR3 loop spans 17 amino acids. CDR3: CASSPSGSGATNEKLFF. The CDR3 coding sequence is TGTGCCAGCAGCCCGTCTGGGTCTGGAGCGACTAATGAAAAACTGTTTTTT.

In its sample, this clone was seen once. The chain couples TRBV18 to TRBJ1-2, with no clear D. Germline CDR1 reads KGHSH; CDR2 reads LQKENI. The CDR3 totals 14 residues. V dropped 3 bases and J dropped 0 bases, with 8 bases sitting between them. The CDR3, as DNA: TGTGCCAGCTCACCCCCCCATGCTAACTATGGCTACACCTTC. The encoded protein is CASSPPHANYGYTF.

The rearrangement joins TRBV4-3 to TRBJ2-7; D is ambiguous. Germline V gives CDR1 LGHNA, CDR2 YSLEER. The CDR3 totals 13 residues. Trimming took off 1 base at V and 3 bases at J, with 7 bases between the two ends. CDR3 sequence (DNA): TGCGCCAGCAGCCAAGCGGGCAACTACGAGCAGTACTTC. Translated, it gives CASSQAGNYEQYF.

This clone was found a few times. The chain has TRBV29-1 and TRBJ1-2; D call uncertain. CDR3 size: 11 residues. The germline V gene has CDR1 SQVTM and CDR2 ANQGSEA. With 1 base removed from V and 8 bases from J, the gap between germline ends came to 8 bases. In nucleotides, the CDR3 is TGCAGCGTTGAAGGATGGGGAGGCTACACCTTC. This codes for CSVEGWGGYTF.

This clone came up a few times. The chain links TRBV10-2 to TRBJ2-7; D not resolved. CDR3 length: 14 residues. Germline CDR1 WSHSY, CDR2 SAAADI. V was shortened by 10 bases and J by 3 bases, with 19 bases between the two germline ends. This chain's CDR3 is CATSPPPGFYEQYF. The CDR3 DNA reads TGCGCCACATCCCCCCCACCCGGATTCTACGAGCAGTACTTC.

This chain connects TRBV11-1 to TRBJ2-1, with D hard to call. This CDR3 spans 15 amino acids. Germline V gene sequence: CDR1 SGHAT, CDR2 FQDESV (reference sequence). Deletions cut 5 bases from V and 2 bases from J, with 13 bases between. The CDR3 sequence: CASSPRNTPYNEQFF. CDR3 nucleotides: TGTGCCAGCAGCCCGCGGAACACCCCCTACAATGAGCAGTTCTTC.

The rearrangement links TRBV7-8 to TRBJ2-7; 8 bases match TRBD2. Trimming took 3 bases from V and 3 from J; bases not matched to a gene: 7. CDR1 and CDR2 from the germline V gene are SGHVS and FQNEAQ. The CDR3 loop spans 15 amino acids. The CDR3, as DNA: TGTGCCAGCAGCTTGCCGGGACTAGGTTTCTACGAGCAGTACTTC. Encoded protein: CASSLPGLGFYEQYF.

With respect to this clone: Additional DNA sequences in this sample encode the identical CDR3. The chain is built from TRBV10-3 and TRBJ2-5; D may be TRBD2 (5 bases). Germline V gene sequence: CDR1 ENHRY, CDR2 SYGVKD. The CDR3 contains 14 residues. V lost 0 bases and J lost 3, with 8 bases in between. In DNA, the CDR3 is TGTGCCATCAGTGAGTCAAGAGGGAAAGAGACCCAGTACTTC. It is translated as CAISESRGKETQYF.

This chain connects TRBV27 to TRBJ2-3; 8 bases are shared with TRBD2. J gave up 11 bases and V 6 bases, and 7 bases lay outside the gene matches. The length of the CDR3 is 12 residues. Germline CDR1 and CDR2: MNHEY and SMNVEV (reference sequence). The chain's CDR3 is CASSTDRGGQYF. CDR3 bases: TGTGCCAGCAGCACCGACCGGGGGGGGCAGTATTTT.

The chain has TRBV2 and TRBJ1-1; perhaps TRBD1 as D (6 bases). V was clipped by 2 bases and J by 9 bases, with 13 bases between them. CDR1 SNHLY and CDR2 FYNNEI come from the germline V gene. The CDR3 is 13 amino acids. CDR3 sequence reads: CASSEFKGQQAFF. In DNA form, the CDR3 reads TGTGCCAGCAGTGAATTTAAGGGACAACAAGCTTTCTTT.

This clone was seen a handful of times. The J gene is TRBJ2-7, the V gene TRBV11-2; D is undetermined. CDR1 is SGHAT, CDR2 FQNNGV, per germline. With 5 bases removed from V and 0 bases from J, the gap between germline ends came to 14 bases. CDR3 size: 15 residues. CDR3 DNA sequence: TGTGCCAGCAGCGAAACGCTCACTGCCTCCTACGAGCAGTACTTC. This gives the protein CASSETLTASYEQYF. The entire variable domain, with the rest obtained from reference TRBV11-2 and TRBJ2-7, is as follows: EAGVAQSPRYKIIEKRQSVAFWCNPISGHATLYWYQQILGQGPKLLIQFQNNGVVDDSQLPKDRFSAERLKGVDSTLKIQPAKLEDSAVYLCASSETLTASYEQYFGPGTRLTVT.

The CDR3 loop reads CASSLVGGNYEQYF. For the CDR3, the DNA is TGTGCCAGCAGCTTAGTTGGCGGGAACTACGAGCAGTACTTC. This chain joins TRBV7-2 and TRBJ2-7; perhaps TRBD2 as D (6 bases). The CDR3 length is 14 residues. Germline CDR1 and CDR2: SGHTA and FQGNSA. Trimming shortened V by 1 base and J by 3 bases, and 10 bases separated the two germline ends.

This rearrangement joins TRBV11-2 to TRBJ2-5; D might be TRBD2 (5 bases). The V end lost 3 bases, the J end lost 5 bases, and 10 bases lay between the germline ends. The CDR3 is 13 amino acids. The germline CDR1 and CDR2 sequences are SGHAT and FQNNGV. DNA for the CDR3: TGTGCCAGCAGCTTCCTAGCTGGGGAGACCCAGTACTTC. Amino acid sequence: CASSFLAGETQYF. Full variable domain (missing parts from reference TRBV11-2 and TRBJ2-5): EAGVAQSPRYKIIEKRQSVAFWCNPISGHATLYWYQQILGQGPKLLIQFQNNGVVDDSQLPKDRFSAERLKGVDSTLKIQPAKLEDSAVYLCASSFLAGETQYFGPGTRLLVL.

V usage is TRBV6-1 and J usage is TRBJ2-1, with D possibly matching TRBD2 (5 bases). V lost 5 bases and J 15 bases, leaving 17 bases between the germline ends. The CDR3 is made up of 12 amino acids. Per the germline V gene, CDR1 is MNHNS and CDR2 is SASEGT. The CDR3: CASSSLLDAGFF. The CDR3 DNA follows: TGTGCCAGCAGTTCCCTTCTCGACGCGGGGTTCTTC.

The CDR3 sequence: CASSPLAGPFGEQFF. The CDR3 DNA sequence: TGTGCCAGCAGTCCCCTAGCGGGACCGTTCGGTGAGCAGTTCTTC. V is TRBV27 and J is TRBJ2-1, with 9 positions matching TRBD2. With 5 bases clipped from V and 9 bases from J, the junction kept 11 bases outside the gene matches. This CDR3 contains 15 residues. The germline CDR1 and CDR2 sequences are MNHEY and SMNVEV (reference sequence).

Comments on this clone: The junction differs from germline at one of its ends, possibly a read error. V is TRBV9 and J is TRBJ1-2, with D unresolved. CDR1 is SGDLS and CDR2 is YYNGEE in the germline V gene. The CDR3 consists of 13 residues. The CDR3 bases are TGTGTCAGCAGCGTTGACCGCCGCTGGGGCTACACCTTC. It encodes CVSSVDRRWGYTF. The complete variable domain, with remaining parts taken from reference TRBV9 and TRBJ1-2, reads DSGVTQTPKHLITATGQRVTLRCSPRSGDLSVYWYQQSLDQGLQFLIQYYNGEERAKGNILERFSAQQFPDLHSELNLSSLELGDSALYFCVSSVDRRWGYTFGSGTRLTVV.